This TCR beta chain was profiled in a study of blood T cell repertoires in COVID-19. Looking at the study overall: The cDNA or gDNA used as material had been derived from T cells, B-cell-depleted T cells, or PBMCs.

V was pared by 6 bases and J by 4 bases, with 10 bases of the junction left unmatched. The CDR3 contains 15 residues. CDR1 and CDR2 (germline): SGHVS, FQNEAQ. This table comes from immunoSEQ multiplex PCR, and its TCRdb copy is limited to in-frame clones, with some not included. The sample carries some 160,000 clones, around four fifths recorded once. Participants were aged 18 to 89 years from roughly 25 US areas. Participants' own reports of clinical history determined their cohort assignment. Cohort 3 donors were reported recovered after two negative PCRs, clearance, or symptom resolution. The chain combines TRBV7-8 with TRBJ2-7, with TRBD1 matching over 9 bases. The clonotype was recovered from a woman aged 50 to 60 who had recovered from COVID-19. Sequences were obtained from PBMCs or T cells enriched from blood (not recorded which). CDR3: CASRLTGTGSYEQYF. The CDR3, as DNA: TGTGCCAGCAGACTTACCGGGACAGGGTCGTACGAGCAGTACTTC.